This entry describes one T cell receptor (beta chain). This CDR3 has 15 residues. Germline loops: CDR1 MDHEN, CDR2 SYDVKM. The V gene end was trimmed by 2 bases and the J gene end by 2 bases; junction bases not matched to a gene: 3. This sample stems from a study of blood T cell repertoires in COVID-19. Measured with immunoSEQ multiplex PCR; TCRdb has only the in-frame clones, and not every one. The sample has hundreds of thousands of clones; around 90% are singletons. The chain has TRBV28 and TRBJ2-7; the match to TRBD2 covers 10 bases. The TCR comes from a young woman with acute COVID-19. What was sequenced was PBMCs or T cells enriched from blood (not recorded which). The chain's CDR3 is CASSLASGGTYEQYF. The CDR3 coding sequence is TGTGCCAGCAGTTTAGCTAGCGGGGGAACCTACGAGCAGTACTTC.